This section outlines one TCR beta chain sequence together with its context. The antigen is undetermined. These data originate in a study of beta chain features in type 1 diabetes. Germline assignment: CDR1 LNHNV and CDR2 YYDKDF (reference sequence). With 1 base clipped from V and 3 bases from J, the junction kept 7 bases outside the gene matches. This CDR3 spans 17 amino acids. Study-wide findings and caveats: There was a moderate but significant shortening of TCRB CDR3s in all four CD4+ subsets of Type 1 diabetes patients.

Expressed TCRB transcripts were sequenced because the isolated RNA had all been reverse transcribed beforehand. Clones were sequenced by immunoSEQ multiplex PCR, and TCRdb holds only the in-frame ones, with some missing. The data show 600,000 to 700,000 clones, roughly 12% seen once. The sequencing sample was made of naive CD4+ T cells from blood. This chain links TRBV15 with TRBJ2-5, with 11 bases that match TRBD2. This clonotype was obtained from a man aged 25 to 45 with type 1 diabetes. The CDR3 spells CATSRGVALAGEETQYF. The CDR3 nucleotides are TGTGCCACCAGCAGAGGGGTGGCACTAGCGGGGGAAGAGACCCAGTACTTC.